This TCR beta chain stems from a study of identical twins (TCRdb year 2016). About the full investigation: To test whether fetal clonotypes persist, this study deep-sequenced TCR alpha and beta repertoires from monozygotic twins, from unrelated adults of various ages, and from cord blood. Replicate twin experiments were performed at different times using different library preparation protocols to rule out contamination.

Library creation used 5' RACE. Sequencing was carried out with an Illumina HiSeq 2000. Template switching added a universal primer binding site, and the final cDNA carried a unique molecular identifier that allowed TCR cDNA molecules to be counted accurately. Specific primers in the conserved constant-segment region were used to synthesize first-strand cDNA for TCR alpha and beta chains. To control for contamination, each cDNA library was double barcoded with a SMART-Mk sample barcode plus Illumina barcodes. TruSeq adapter sequences and Illumina sample barcodes were added in two successive PCR steps. The TCR alpha and beta cDNA libraries were sequenced on the Illumina HiSeq platform using custom primers. Under the source paper's analysis protocol: MiGEC processed the raw reads to extract unique molecular identifiers, while MiXCR was used to determine the CDR3 positions. Recombination models were inferred per individual with the repgenHMM and IGoR tools using an EM algorithm. Shared clonotype analysis was performed with the tcR package in R, normalizing sharing by the product of cloneset sizes. To study raw recombination free of thymic and clonal selection effects, out-of-frame nonproductive sequences were analyzed. TCRdb took the public reads, trimmed them with fastp at Q25, ran MiXCR for clone calling and kept in-frame beta chains. When rows share a CDR3 protein, they turn into one entry using the most common DNA and genes. V and J calls and clone size were set by TCRdb, not the authors. Recorded for this sample are fewer than 650,000 distinct CDR3 sequences; 9.6% of them occurred a single time. The top ten constitute more than 2.5% of the sample.

This clonotype has a handful of counts. The antigen it binds to is not known. No per-base quality is available; no much larger clone lies one base away. Only healthy Caucasian donors were included. Three pairs of female monozygotic twins, all aged about 18 to 29 years, made up the twin cohort. The RNA used for TCR libraries was isolated from peripheral blood mononuclear cells. The study at large found these results: Fewer insertions were carried by abundant cord blood beta clonotypes, a similar but weaker trend appeared in young adult naive repertoires, and no such trend appeared in memory repertoires. Because the same donors could not be followed over many years, conclusions were based on cross-sectional statistical analysis. In monozygotic twins, recombination models systematically underestimated out-of-frame TCR alpha sharing, but the models matched the sharing seen between unrelated individuals. A weaker excess of twin sharing was found in beta out-of-frame sequences because the signal-to-noise ratio was lowered by fewer shared sequences. Compared with coincidental sharing between unrelated individuals, out-of-frame TCR alpha sequences shared between twins had an excess of sequences with low generation probability. Zero-insertion analyses could be partly confounded by invariant T cells such as MAIT and iNKT, although diverse VJ usage argued against such confounding for most clonotypes.

Cut back by 5 bases and 0 bases, the V and J ends lie 10 bases apart. Per the germline V gene, SGHVS is the CDR1 and FQNEAQ is the CDR2. The cysteine opens and the phenylalanine closes a CDR3 of 15 amino acids. Just the 45-base CDR3 DNA is kept, in frame starting at base 1. These same records also appear under a second study, on yellow fever vaccine responses in identical twins. From the second report: According to the authors, the vaccine-induced T cell response in identical twins seemed to be partly convergent and partly specific to each individual. In the study, vaccine-responding T cell clones were precisely tracked in identical twins.

The specimen was PBMCs. The source is a woman aged 18-29 years in good health. This receptor chain uses TRBV7-8 and TRBJ2-2; no D segment can be confidently identified. The CDR3 reads as follows: CASSLQLANTGELFF. The DNA reads TGTGCCAGCAGCCTACAGCTTGCGAACACCGGGGAGCTGTTTTTT.